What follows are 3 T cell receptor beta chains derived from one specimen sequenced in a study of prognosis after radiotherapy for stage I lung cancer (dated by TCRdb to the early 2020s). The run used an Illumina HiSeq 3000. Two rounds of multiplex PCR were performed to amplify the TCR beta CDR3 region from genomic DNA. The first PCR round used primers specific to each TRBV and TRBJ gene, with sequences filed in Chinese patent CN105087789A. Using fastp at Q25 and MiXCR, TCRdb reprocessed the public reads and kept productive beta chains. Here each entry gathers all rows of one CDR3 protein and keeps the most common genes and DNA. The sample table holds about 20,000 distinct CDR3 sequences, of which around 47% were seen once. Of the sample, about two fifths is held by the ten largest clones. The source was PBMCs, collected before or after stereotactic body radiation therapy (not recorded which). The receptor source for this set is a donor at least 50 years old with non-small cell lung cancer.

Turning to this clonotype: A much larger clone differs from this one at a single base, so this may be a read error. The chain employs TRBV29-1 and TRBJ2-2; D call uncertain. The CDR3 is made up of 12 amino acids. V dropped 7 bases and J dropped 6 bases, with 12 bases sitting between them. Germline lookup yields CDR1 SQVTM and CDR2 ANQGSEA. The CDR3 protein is CSDPRHSGELFF. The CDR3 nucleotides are TGCAGCGACCCCCGTCATTCCGGGGAGCTGTTTTTT.

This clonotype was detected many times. The CDR3 sequence: CASSQGPPYSNQPQHF. In DNA, the CDR3 is TGTGCCAGCTCCCAGGGGCCTCCCTATAGCAATCAGCCCCAGCATTTT. The V gene is TRBV18, the J gene TRBJ1-5, with TRBD1 as a possible D gene (6 bases). Germline CDR1 is KGHSH and CDR2 is LQKENI. Trimming cost V 6 bases and J 0 bases, with 15 bases left between them. The CDR3 sequence is 16 residues long. The full variable domain, rest sourced from reference TRBV18 and TRBJ1-5, is NAGVMQNPRHLVRRRGQEARLRCSPMKGHSHVYWYRQLPEEGLKFMVYLQKENIIDESGMPKERFSAEFPKEGPSILRIQQVVRGDSAAYFCASSQGPPYSNQPQHFGDGTRLSIL.

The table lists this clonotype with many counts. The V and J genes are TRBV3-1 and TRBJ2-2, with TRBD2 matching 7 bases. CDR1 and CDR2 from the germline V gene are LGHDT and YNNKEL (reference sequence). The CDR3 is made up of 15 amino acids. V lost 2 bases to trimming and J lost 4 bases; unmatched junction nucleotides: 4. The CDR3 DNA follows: TGTGCCAGCAGCCAAAGGACTAGTATCACCGGGGAGCTGTTTTTT. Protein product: CASSQRTSITGELFF. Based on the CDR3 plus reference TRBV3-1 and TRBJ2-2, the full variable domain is DTAVSQTPKYLVTQMGNDKSIKCEQNLGHDTMYWYKQDSKKFLKIMFSYNNKELIINETVPNRFSPKSPDKAHLNLHINSLELGDSAVYFCASSQRTSITGELFFGEGSRLTVL.